This TCR beta chain was sequenced during a study of technical replicates of blood from a few donors. V shed 3 bases and J shed 0 bases, with 11 bases lying between them. The CDR3 is made up of 15 amino acids. CDR1 LNHDA and CDR2 SQIVND come from the germline V gene (reference sequence). Only in-frame clones appear in the TCRdb table, and some are missing; sequencing was by immunoSEQ multiplex PCR. The sample holds 65,000 to 80,000 clones, 85% to 95% seen once. The clonotype comes from a human donor in good health. The chain recombines TRBV19 with TRBJ1-1; no reliable D call. The sequenced sample was T cells isolated from PBMCs. The CDR3 nucleotides read TGTGCCAGTAGTATCGGCCAGGACTTGAACACTGAAGCTTTCTTT. Translating it yields CASSIGQDLNTEAFF.